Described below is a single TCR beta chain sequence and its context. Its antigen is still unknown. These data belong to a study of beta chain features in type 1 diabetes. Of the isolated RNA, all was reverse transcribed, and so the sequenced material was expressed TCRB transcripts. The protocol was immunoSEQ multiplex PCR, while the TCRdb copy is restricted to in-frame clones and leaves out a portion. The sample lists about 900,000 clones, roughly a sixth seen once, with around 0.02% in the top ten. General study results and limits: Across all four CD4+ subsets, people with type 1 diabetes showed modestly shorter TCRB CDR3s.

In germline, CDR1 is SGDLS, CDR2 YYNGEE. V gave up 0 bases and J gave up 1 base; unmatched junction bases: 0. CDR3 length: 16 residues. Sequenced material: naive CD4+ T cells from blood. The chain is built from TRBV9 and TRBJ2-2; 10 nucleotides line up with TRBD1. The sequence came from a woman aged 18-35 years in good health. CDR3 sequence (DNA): TGTGCCAGCAGCGTAGGGACAGGGGGGAACACCGGGGAGCTGTTTTTT. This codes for CASSVGTGGNTGELFF.